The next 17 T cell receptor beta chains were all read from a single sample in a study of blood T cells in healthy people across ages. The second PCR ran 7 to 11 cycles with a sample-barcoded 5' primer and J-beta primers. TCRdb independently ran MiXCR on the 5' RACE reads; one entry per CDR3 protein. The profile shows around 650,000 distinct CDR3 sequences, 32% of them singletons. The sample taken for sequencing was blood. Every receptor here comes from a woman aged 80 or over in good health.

CDR3 bases: TGCAGCTTTGGACTTACGGGTACTGAAGCTTTCTTT. Translated: CSFGLTGTEAFF. This chain connects TRBV20-1 to TRBJ1-1; no firm D call. The germline gives CDR1 DFQATT, CDR2 SNEGSKA (reference sequence). CDR3 length equals 12 residues.

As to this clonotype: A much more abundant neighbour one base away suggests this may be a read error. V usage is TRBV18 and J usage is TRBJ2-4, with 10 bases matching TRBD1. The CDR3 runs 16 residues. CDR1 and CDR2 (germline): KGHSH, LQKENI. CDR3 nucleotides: TGTGCCAGCTCACCGCGGGACAGGGGACCCAAAAGCATTCAGTACTTC. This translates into CASSPRDRGPKSIQYF.

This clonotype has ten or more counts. CDR3: CASSQGGGGQPQHF. CDR3 coding DNA: TGTGCCAGCAGCCAGGGGGGAGGTGGTCAGCCCCAGCATTTT. J is TRBJ1-5 and V is TRBV3-1; possibly TRBD1 for D (5 bases). V lost 3 bases, J lost 6 bases, and 12 bases lay in between. Germline CDR1 and CDR2: LGHDT and YNNKEL (reference sequence). The length of the CDR3 is 14 residues.

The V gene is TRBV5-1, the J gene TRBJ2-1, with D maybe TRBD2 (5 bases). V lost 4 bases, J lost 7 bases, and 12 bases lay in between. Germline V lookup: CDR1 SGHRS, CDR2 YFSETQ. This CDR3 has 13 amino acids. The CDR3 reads CASSITSPNEQFF. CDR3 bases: TGCGCCAGCAGCATAACTAGTCCAAATGAGCAGTTCTTC.

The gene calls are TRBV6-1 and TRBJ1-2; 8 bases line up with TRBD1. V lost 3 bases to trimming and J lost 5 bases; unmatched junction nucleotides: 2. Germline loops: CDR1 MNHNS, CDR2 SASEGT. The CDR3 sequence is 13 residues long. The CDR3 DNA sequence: TGTGCCAGCAGTGATCAGGGGGCTTATGGCTACACCTTC. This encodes CASSDQGAYGYTF.

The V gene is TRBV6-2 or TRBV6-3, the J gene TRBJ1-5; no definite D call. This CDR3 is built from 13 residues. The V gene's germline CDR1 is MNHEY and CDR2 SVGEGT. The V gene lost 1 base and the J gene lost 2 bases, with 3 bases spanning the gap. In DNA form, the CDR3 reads TGTGCCAGCAGTTACTGGGGCAATCAGCCCCAGCATTTT. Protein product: CASSYWGNQPQHF.

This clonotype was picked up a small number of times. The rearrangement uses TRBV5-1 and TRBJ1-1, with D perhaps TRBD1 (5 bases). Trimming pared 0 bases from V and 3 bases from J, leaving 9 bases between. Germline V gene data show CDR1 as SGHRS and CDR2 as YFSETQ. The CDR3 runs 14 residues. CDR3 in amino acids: CASSLAGAYTEAFF. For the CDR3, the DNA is TGCGCCAGCAGCTTGGCCGGGGCCTACACTGAAGCTTTCTTT.

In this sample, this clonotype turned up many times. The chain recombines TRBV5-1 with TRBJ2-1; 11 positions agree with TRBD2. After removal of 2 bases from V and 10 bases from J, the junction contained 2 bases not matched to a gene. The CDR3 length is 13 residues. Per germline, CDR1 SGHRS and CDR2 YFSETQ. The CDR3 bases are TGCGCCAGCAGCTTACCTAGCGGGGGGGAGCAGTTCTTC. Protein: CASSLPSGGEQFF. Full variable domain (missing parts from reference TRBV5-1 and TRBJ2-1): KAGVTQTPRYLIKTRGQQVTLSCSPISGHRSVSWYQQTPGQGLQFLFEYFSETQRNKGNFPGRFSGRQFSNSRSEMNVSTLELGDSALYLCASSLPSGGEQFFGPGTRLTVL.

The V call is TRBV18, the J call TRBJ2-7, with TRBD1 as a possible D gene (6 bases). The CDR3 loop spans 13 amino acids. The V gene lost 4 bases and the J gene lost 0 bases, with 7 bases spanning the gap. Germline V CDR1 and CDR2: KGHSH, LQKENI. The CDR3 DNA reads TGTGCCAGCTCACGGGGACACTCCTACGAGCAGTACTTC. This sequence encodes CASSRGHSYEQYF.

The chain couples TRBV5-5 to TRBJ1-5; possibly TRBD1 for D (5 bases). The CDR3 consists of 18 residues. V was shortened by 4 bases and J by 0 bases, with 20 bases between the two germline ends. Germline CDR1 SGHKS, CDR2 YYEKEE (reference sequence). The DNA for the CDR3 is TGTGCCAGCAGCCTTGGGACCATGTGGGCGGATAGCAATCAGCCCCAGCATTTT. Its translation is CASSLGTMWADSNQPQHF.

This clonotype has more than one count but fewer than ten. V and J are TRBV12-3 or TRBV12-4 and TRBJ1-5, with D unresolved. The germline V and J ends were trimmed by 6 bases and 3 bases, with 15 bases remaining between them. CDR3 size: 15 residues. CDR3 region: CASSPLGGINQPQHF. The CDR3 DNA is TGTGCCAGCAGCCCCTTGGGAGGGATCAATCAGCCCCAGCATTTT.

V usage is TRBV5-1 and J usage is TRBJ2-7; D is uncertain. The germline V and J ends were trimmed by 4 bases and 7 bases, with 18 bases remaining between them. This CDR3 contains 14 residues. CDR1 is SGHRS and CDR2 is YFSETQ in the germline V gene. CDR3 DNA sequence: TGCGCCAGCAGCCCAGGCGAGACCTACAATGAGCAGTACTTC. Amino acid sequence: CASSPGETYNEQYF.

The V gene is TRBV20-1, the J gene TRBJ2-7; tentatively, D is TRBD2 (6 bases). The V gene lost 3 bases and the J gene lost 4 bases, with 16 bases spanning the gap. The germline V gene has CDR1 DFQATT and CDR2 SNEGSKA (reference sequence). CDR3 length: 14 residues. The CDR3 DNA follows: TGCAGTGCTAGGGGGGGAGTTTCCTTATACGAGCAGTACTTC. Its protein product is CSARGGVSLYEQYF.

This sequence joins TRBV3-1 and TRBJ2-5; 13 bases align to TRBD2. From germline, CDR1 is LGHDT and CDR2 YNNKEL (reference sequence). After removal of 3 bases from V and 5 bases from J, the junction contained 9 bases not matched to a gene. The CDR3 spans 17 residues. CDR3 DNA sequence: TGTGCCAGCAGCCAGACGCGACTAGCGGGGGGCCTGGAGACCCAGTACTTC. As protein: CASSQTRLAGGLETQYF.

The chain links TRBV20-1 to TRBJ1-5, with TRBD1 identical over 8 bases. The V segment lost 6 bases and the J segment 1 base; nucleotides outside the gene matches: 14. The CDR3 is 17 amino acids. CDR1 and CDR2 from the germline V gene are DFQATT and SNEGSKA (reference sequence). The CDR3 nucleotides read TGCAGTGCCACCCCCGGGACAGGTTTTGGGAGCAATCAGCCCCAGCATTTT. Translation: CSATPGTGFGSNQPQHF.

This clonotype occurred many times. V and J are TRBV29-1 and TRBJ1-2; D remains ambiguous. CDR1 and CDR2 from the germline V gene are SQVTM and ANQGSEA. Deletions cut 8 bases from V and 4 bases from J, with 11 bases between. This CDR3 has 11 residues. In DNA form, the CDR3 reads TGCAGCTGTTCCATATCCTATGGCTACACCTTC. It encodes CSCSISYGYTF. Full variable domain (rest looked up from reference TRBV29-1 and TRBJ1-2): SAVISQKPSRDICQRGTSLTIQCQVDSQVTMMFWYRQQPGQSLTLIATANQGSEATYESGFVIDKFPISRPNLTFSTLTVSNMSPEDSSIYLCSCSISYGYTFGSGTRLTVV.

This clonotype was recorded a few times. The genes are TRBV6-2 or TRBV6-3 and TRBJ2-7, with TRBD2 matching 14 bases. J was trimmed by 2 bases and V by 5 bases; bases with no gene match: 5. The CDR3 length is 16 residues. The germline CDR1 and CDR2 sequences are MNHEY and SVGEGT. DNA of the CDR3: TGTGCCAGCAGTCGGGGACTAGCGGGGGCTCCCTACGAGCAGTACTTC. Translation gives CASSRGLAGAPYEQYF.